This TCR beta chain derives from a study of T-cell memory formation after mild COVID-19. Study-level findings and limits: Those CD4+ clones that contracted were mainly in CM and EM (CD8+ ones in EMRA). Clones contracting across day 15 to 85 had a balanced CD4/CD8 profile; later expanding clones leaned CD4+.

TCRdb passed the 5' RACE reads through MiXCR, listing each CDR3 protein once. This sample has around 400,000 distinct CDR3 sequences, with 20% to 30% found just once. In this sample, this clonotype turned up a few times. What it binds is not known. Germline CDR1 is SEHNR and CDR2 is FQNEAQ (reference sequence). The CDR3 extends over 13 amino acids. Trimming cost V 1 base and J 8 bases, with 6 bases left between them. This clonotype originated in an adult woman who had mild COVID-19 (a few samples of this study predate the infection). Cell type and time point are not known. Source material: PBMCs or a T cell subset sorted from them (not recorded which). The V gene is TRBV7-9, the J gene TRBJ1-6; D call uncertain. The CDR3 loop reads CASSLDNYSPLHF. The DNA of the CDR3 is TGTGCCAGCAGCTTAGACAACTATTCACCCCTCCACTTT.